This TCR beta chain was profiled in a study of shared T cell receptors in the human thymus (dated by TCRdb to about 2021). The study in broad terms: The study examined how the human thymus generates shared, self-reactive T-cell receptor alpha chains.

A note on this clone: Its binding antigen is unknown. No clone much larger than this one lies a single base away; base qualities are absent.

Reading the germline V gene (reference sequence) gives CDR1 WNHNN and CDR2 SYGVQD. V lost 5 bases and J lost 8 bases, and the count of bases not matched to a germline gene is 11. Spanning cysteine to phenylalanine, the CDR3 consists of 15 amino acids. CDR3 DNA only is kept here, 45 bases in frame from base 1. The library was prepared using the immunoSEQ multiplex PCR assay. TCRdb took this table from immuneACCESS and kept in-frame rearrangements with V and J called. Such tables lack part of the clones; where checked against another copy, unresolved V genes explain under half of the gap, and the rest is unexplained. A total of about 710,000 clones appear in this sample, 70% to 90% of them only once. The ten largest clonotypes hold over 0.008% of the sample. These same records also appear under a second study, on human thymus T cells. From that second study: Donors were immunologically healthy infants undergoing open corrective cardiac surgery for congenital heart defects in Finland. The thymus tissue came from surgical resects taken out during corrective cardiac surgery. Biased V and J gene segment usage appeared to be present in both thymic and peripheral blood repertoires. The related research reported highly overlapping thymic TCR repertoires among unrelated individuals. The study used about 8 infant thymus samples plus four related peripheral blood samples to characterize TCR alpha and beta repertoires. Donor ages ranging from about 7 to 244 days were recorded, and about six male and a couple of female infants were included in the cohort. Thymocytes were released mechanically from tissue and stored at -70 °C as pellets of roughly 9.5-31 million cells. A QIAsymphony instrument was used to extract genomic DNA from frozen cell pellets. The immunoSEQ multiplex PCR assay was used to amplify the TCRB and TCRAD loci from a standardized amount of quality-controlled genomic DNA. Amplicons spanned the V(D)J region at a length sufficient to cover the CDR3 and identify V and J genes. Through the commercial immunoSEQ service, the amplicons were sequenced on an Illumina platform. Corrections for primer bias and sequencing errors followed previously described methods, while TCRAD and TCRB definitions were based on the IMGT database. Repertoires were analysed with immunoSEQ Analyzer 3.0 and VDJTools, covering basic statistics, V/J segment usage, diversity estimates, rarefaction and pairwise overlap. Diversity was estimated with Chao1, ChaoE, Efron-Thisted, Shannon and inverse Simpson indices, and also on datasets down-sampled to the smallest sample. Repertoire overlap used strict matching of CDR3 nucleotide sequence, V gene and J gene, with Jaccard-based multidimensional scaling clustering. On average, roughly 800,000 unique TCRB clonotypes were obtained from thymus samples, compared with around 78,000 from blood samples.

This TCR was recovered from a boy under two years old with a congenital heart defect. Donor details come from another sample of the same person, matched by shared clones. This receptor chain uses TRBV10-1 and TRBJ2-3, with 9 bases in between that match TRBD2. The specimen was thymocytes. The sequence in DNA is TGCGCCAGCAGTCTAGCGGGACATGATCGTGGTACGCAGTATTTT. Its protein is CASSLAGHDRGTQYF.